This T cell receptor beta chain was found in a study of CD8 T cells in ankylosing spondylitis. General study results and limits: Past research had described some motif variants in reactive arthritis synovial fluid and blood. Matched ankylosing spondylitis synovial fluid reportedly showed significant enrichment of disease-linked clones. A TCR beta motif of 8 or 9 highly homologous variants appeared characteristic of ankylosing spondylitis blood.

This clonotype was seen only a few times. The antigen is not known. The trim removed 5 bases at V and 0 bases at J, leaving 6 bases unmatched. Per the germline V gene, CDR1 is SGHVS and CDR2 is FQNEAQ. CDR3 size: 16 residues. A quantitative 5'-RACE method, one with molecular barcodes, was used to make TCR beta libraries. Using its own MiXCR run on the 5' RACE reads, TCRdb lists one record per CDR3 protein. The data hold 350,000 to 400,000 distinct CDR3 sequences, with 20% to 25% observed a single time. V and J are TRBV7-8 and TRBJ2-3; 9 bases are shared with TRBD1. Input material: blood, either unsorted or a sorted T cell fraction (not recorded which). The source of this sequence is a male donor with ankylosing spondylitis or in good health (not recorded which). The chain's CDR3 is CASSVYRGRSTDTQYF. CDR3 sequence (DNA): TGTGCCAGCAGCGTATACAGGGGGCGAAGCACAGATACGCAGTATTTT.